The 23 T cell receptor beta chains reported below all come from one sample, sequenced in a study of long-term antiretroviral therapy in people with HIV. Survey-level resolution applied to immunoSEQ assay v3.0. Repertoires were generated with immunoSEQ multiplex PCR, while TCRdb's copy carries only in-frame clones and drops some. The sample holds some 35,000 clones; about four fifths are singletons and the top ten take roughly 3.5%. The specimen comprised unsorted PBMCs, sampled 3 years after starting antiretroviral therapy. Every receptor here comes from a man over 45 with HIV.

This CDR3 reads CASSPSPSSYNEQFF. The CDR3 bases are TGTGCCAGCAGTCCGAGTCCGAGCTCCTACAATGAGCAGTTCTTC. This sequence joins TRBV28 and TRBJ2-1; D call uncertain. The CDR3 has 15 amino acids. The V gene's germline CDR1 is MDHEN and CDR2 SYDVKM. Trimming stripped 5 bases from V and 0 bases from J, with 11 bases between.

The chain uses TRBV4-2 and TRBJ1-1; D is unclear. The CDR3 covers 14 residues. V dropped 11 bases and J dropped 2 bases, with 18 bases sitting between them. The germline V gene encodes CDR1 LGHNA and CDR2 YNFKEQ. The DNA of the CDR3 is TGTGCCGCCGGCCGGGGAGGGTTAAACACTGAAGCTTTCTTT. This sequence encodes CAAGRGGLNTEAFF.

The CDR3 loop reads CASSQDVQGGQPQHF. The DNA of the CDR3 is TGCGCCAGCAGCCAAGACGTCCAGGGAGGTCAGCCCCAGCATTTT. The chain is built from TRBV4-3 and TRBJ1-5; a possible D gene is TRBD1 (5 bases). Trimming cost V 0 bases and J 6 bases, with 12 bases left between them. This CDR3 is 15 amino acids long. From germline, CDR1 is LGHNA and CDR2 YSLEER.

The chain employs TRBV9 and TRBJ2-1; 14 nucleotides align to TRBD2. The V segment lost 3 bases and the J segment 8 bases; nucleotides outside the gene matches: 1. CDR1 SGDLS and CDR2 YYNGEE come from the germline V gene. This CDR3 has 14 amino acids. CDR3: CASSGLAGGHEQFF. DNA of the CDR3: TGTGCCAGCAGCGGACTAGCGGGGGGGCATGAGCAGTTCTTC.

This clone was seen a handful of times. V gene TRBV11-2 combines with J gene TRBJ1-1, with no clear D. Germline CDR1 reads SGHAT; CDR2 reads FQNNGV. Trimming took off 9 bases at V and 0 bases at J, with 8 bases between the two ends. This CDR3 contains 12 residues. For the CDR3, the DNA is TGTGCCAGTACCCTAATGAACACTGAAGCTTTCTTT. It codes for CASTLMNTEAFF.

In this sample, this clone turned up once. V gene TRBV27 combines with J gene TRBJ1-4; TRBD1 agrees at 9 bases. Looked up from germline, CDR1 is MNHEY and CDR2 is SMNVEV (reference sequence). V lost 5 bases, J lost 11 bases, and 12 bases stayed unmatched. The CDR3 has 15 residues. The DNA for the CDR3 is TGTGCCAGCAGTACTCGGGACAGGGCCCAGGAGAAACTGTTTTTT. Translation: CASSTRDRAQEKLFF.

This chain connects TRBV5-6 to TRBJ1-3; weak D call: TRBD1 (6 bases). Germline CDR1 SGHDT, CDR2 YYEEEE. The V and J ends lost 1 base and 0 bases respectively, with 11 bases between them. The CDR3 has 16 amino acids. The CDR3 sequence is CASSLTGQPSGNTIYF. CDR3 nucleotide sequence: TGTGCCAGCAGCTTGACCGGACAGCCCTCTGGAAACACCATATATTTT.

This clone was seen a handful of times. J is TRBJ2-7 and V is TRBV4-2; 8 positions match TRBD1. Germline CDR1 is LGHNA and CDR2 is YNFKEQ. V was pared by 1 base and J by 3 bases, with 5 bases of the junction left unmatched. The CDR3 is 15 residues long. The CDR3 sequence is CASSQATGQDYEQYF. For the CDR3, the DNA is TGTGCCAGCAGCCAAGCCACGGGACAGGACTACGAGCAGTACTTC.

V usage is TRBV7-2 and J usage is TRBJ1-1, with 7 bases aligning to TRBD1. The germline V gene has CDR1 SGHTA and CDR2 FQGNSA. Trimming at V came to 0 bases and at J to 4 bases, leaving 8 bases not matched to a gene. CDR3 length equals 16 residues. In DNA form, the CDR3 reads TGTGCCAGCAGCTTAGCGGACAGGATACGGGGCACTGAAGCTTTCTTT. It is translated as CASSLADRIRGTEAFF. The full variable domain, its missing parts supplied by reference TRBV7-2 and TRBJ1-1, is GAGVSQSPSNKVTEKGKDVELRCDPISGHTALYWYRQSLGQGLEFLIYFQGNSAPDKSGLPSDRFSAERTGGSVSTLTIQRTQQEDSAVYLCASSLADRIRGTEAFFGQGTRLTVV.

The chain couples TRBV7-9 to TRBJ2-1; TRBD2 matches 10 bases. The germline CDR1 and CDR2 sequences are SEHNR and FQNEAQ (reference sequence). The CDR3 is made up of 16 amino acids. V dropped 0 bases and J dropped 2; count of bases not matched to a gene: 1. DNA for the CDR3: TGTGCCAGCAGCTTAGCTCTAGCGGGGGCCTACAATGAGCAGTTCTTC. It translates to CASSLALAGAYNEQFF.

This sequence joins TRBV7-2 and TRBJ1-2; D is undetermined. The germline V gene has CDR1 SGHTA and CDR2 FQGNSA. The V end was cut by 5 bases, the J end by 3 bases, with 10 bases between. The CDR3 consists of 13 residues. CDR3 bases: TGTGCCAGCAGCCCCGACGCATACTATGGCTACACCTTC. It yields the protein CASSPDAYYGYTF.

The chain has TRBV5-5 and TRBJ1-2; the match to TRBD1 covers 7 bases. With V trimmed by 1 base and J by 10 bases, 7 bases remained unmatched. The CDR3 spans 13 residues. The V gene's germline CDR1 is SGHKS and CDR2 YYEKEE (reference sequence). The CDR3: CASSLQQGNFYTF. The CDR3, as DNA: TGTGCCAGCAGCTTGCAACAGGGGAACTTCTACACCTTC.

J is TRBJ1-2 and V is TRBV14, with a possible D match to TRBD1 (6 bases). Germline V gene data show CDR1 as SGHDN and CDR2 as FVKESK. The V gene lost 0 bases and the J gene lost 8 bases, with 16 bases spanning the gap. This CDR3 is built from 15 residues. The CDR3 sequence: CASSQDLRGARGYTF. Written as DNA, the CDR3 is TGTGCCAGCAGCCAAGATCTACGGGGGGCGAGAGGCTACACCTTC.

The chain uses TRBV4-3 and TRBJ2-7; 7 positions agree with TRBD1. The V gene's germline CDR1 is LGHNA and CDR2 YSLEER. Trimming took 2 bases from V and 4 from J; bases not matched to a gene: 5. The CDR3 consists of 14 residues. This chain's CDR3 is CASSQRTGGYEQYF. CDR3 coding DNA: TGCGCCAGCAGCCAACGGACAGGTGGGTACGAGCAGTACTTC.

The gene calls are TRBV7-3 and TRBJ2-2; no clear D. The V and J ends lost 2 bases and 2 bases respectively, with 6 bases between them. From germline, CDR1 is SGHTA and CDR2 FQGTGA. The CDR3 covers 14 residues. CDR3 in DNA: TGTGCCAGCAGCTTATTTCTTAACACCGGGGAGCTGTTTTTT. Translated, it gives CASSLFLNTGELFF. Complete variable domain (other parts from reference TRBV7-3 and TRBJ2-2): GAGVSQTPSNKVTEKGKYVELRCDPISGHTALYWYRQSLGQGPEFLIYFQGTGAADDSGLPNDRFFAVRPEGSVSTLKIQRTERGDSAVYLCASSLFLNTGELFFGEGSRLTVL.

The chain joins TRBV9 to TRBJ2-2; D might be TRBD1 or TRBD2, each matching 5 bases. CDR3 length equals 14 residues. The germline V gene has CDR1 SGDLS and CDR2 YYNGEE. The V end lost 8 bases, the J end lost 5 bases, and 16 bases lay between the germline ends. Written as DNA, the CDR3 is TGTGCCAGTTCAAACCGGGGCCGAACCGGGGAGCTGTTTTTT. Amino acid sequence: CASSNRGRTGELFF.

This clone was seen only a few times. V and J are TRBV18 and TRBJ1-6; maybe TRBD1 (5 bases). V gave up 1 base and J gave up 5 bases, with 6 bases separating them. Germline CDR1 is KGHSH and CDR2 is LQKENI. The CDR3 covers 14 residues. The CDR3 sequence is CASSPQGNNSPLHF. The CDR3 nucleotides are TGTGCCAGCTCACCACAGGGGAATAATTCACCCCTCCACTTT.

The chain joins TRBV5-4 to TRBJ2-2; D uncertain. The CDR3 sequence is 15 residues long. The germline gives CDR1 SGHNT, CDR2 YYREEE (reference sequence). V lost 1 base and J 4 bases, leaving 11 bases between the germline ends. The CDR3 region is CASSLLLFGTGELFF. The CDR3 DNA sequence: TGTGCCAGCAGCTTGCTACTTTTTGGCACCGGGGAGCTGTTTTTT.

V and J are TRBV7-2 and TRBJ2-3, with 10 bases aligning to TRBD2. Germline CDR1 is SGHTA and CDR2 is FQGNSA. Trimming cost V 5 bases and J 2 bases; bases outside gene matches: 7. The CDR3 runs to 16 residues. This chain's CDR3 is CASSPTSGKTTDTQYF. The CDR3 bases are TGTGCCAGCAGCCCCACTAGCGGGAAGACCACAGATACGCAGTATTTT.

This clone was recorded only once. A read error may produce the germline difference seen at one junction end. V is TRBV7-7 and J is TRBJ2-2, with TRBD1 identical over 10 bases. Germline assignment: CDR1 SSHAT and CDR2 FNYEAQ (reference sequence). CDR3 size: 15 residues. As DNA, the CDR3 is TGTGCTAGCAGCGCGACAGGGGGCAACACCGGGGAGCTGTTTTTT. Translating it yields CASSATGGNTGELFF.

This clone appeared a few times. This rearrangement joins TRBV6-5 to TRBJ2-7; D ambiguous. The CDR3 consists of 11 residues. Trimming shortened V by 4 bases and J by 4 bases, and 5 bases separated the two germline ends. Germline CDR1 and CDR2: MNHEY and SVGAGI. CDR3 region: CASSSMYEQYF. The CDR3 DNA is TGTGCCAGCAGTTCCATGTACGAGCAGTACTTC.

The chain is built from TRBV5-4 and TRBJ2-5; 8 bases align to TRBD1. The junction had 8 bases not matched to a gene; V was cut back by 1 base and J by 6 bases. In germline, CDR1 is SGHNT, CDR2 YYREEE (reference sequence). The CDR3 contains 15 residues. In nucleotides, the CDR3 is TGTGCCAGCAGCTTGCAGGCGACAGGGGAAAAGACCCAGTACTTC. Residues: CASSLQATGEKTQYF. The whole variable domain, remainder taken from reference TRBV5-4 and TRBJ2-5, is ETGVTQSPTHLIKTRGQQVTLRCSSQSGHNTVSWYQQALGQGPQFIFQYYREEENGRGNFPPRFSGLQFPNYSSELNVNALELDDSALYLCASSLQATGEKTQYFGPGTRLLVL.

The rearrangement joins TRBV28 to TRBJ2-7; D ambiguous. V was pared by 5 bases and J by 2 bases, with 13 bases between. Germline CDR1 is MDHEN and CDR2 is SYDVKM. The CDR3 is 14 residues long. CDR3 residues: CASSPSHPPYEQYF. The CDR3, as DNA: TGTGCCAGCAGTCCCTCTCACCCCCCCTACGAGCAGTACTTC.